This T cell receptor (beta chain) was retrieved from a study of blood T cell repertoires in COVID-19. Study-wide context: From the United States, Italy and Spain came samples of acute and convalescent COVID-19.

The germline CDR1 and CDR2 sequences are LGHDT and YNNKEL (reference sequence). The CDR3 extends over 16 amino acids. V lost 3 bases and J 8 bases, leaving 20 bases between the germline ends. Authors' data handling: Amplification with reference gene primers provided the estimates of nucleated cell counts. Profiling relied on immunoSEQ multiplex PCR, and the TCRdb table lists in-frame clones only, not all of them. That table furnishes V, J and clone size, whereas the DNA furnished D and trimming. The sample lists around 37,000 clones, 75% to 90% occurring once. The sample comprised peripheral blood. V usage is TRBV3-1 (or the pseudogene TRBV3-2) and J usage is TRBJ2-1, with a possible D match to TRBD2 (5 bases). The TCR sequence derives from a man aged 45-65 years with active or convalescent COVID-19. CDR3 nucleotides: TGTGCCAGCAGCCACCTTGCGCTAGCTCAAAACGATGAGCAGTTCTTC. Translated, it gives CASSHLALAQNDEQFF.